This T cell receptor beta chain was recovered during a study of post-analysis software for immune sequencing data. Study observations and caveats: With TRBV5-6, TRBV5-1 and TRBV20-1 included, about five TRBV segments were more frequent in patients than in controls.

Presence of unique molecular identifiers characterized the TCR beta cDNA libraries. TCRdb fed the PCR reads into MiXCR, producing one record per CDR3 protein. Of around 200,000 distinct CDR3 sequences listed, over 25% were seen once; the top ten hold about 3.7%. This CDR3 spans 18 amino acids. The ends were cut back, 5 bases at V and 4 bases at J, with 26 bases in the middle. Germline V lookup: CDR1 SGHVS, CDR2 FNYEAQ. Note on this clonotype: Its target is not known.

The TCR comes from a girl under 18 with multiple sclerosis. Sample: blood. V gene TRBV7-6 combines with J gene TRBJ1-1, with D tentatively TRBD1 (5 bases). In nucleotides, the CDR3 is TGTGCCAGCAGCCCAAAACTAGGGGCCCGGCGGGCAAGCACTGAAGCTTTCTTT. It codes for CASSPKLGARRASTEAFF. Based on the CDR3 plus reference TRBV7-6 and TRBJ1-1, the full variable domain is GAGVSQSPRYKVTKRGQDVALRCDPISGHVSLYWYRQALGQGPEFLTYFNYEAQQDKSGLPNDRFSAERPEGSISTLTIQRTEQRDSAMYRCASSPKLGARRASTEAFFGQGTRLTVV.